Below are 22 T cell receptor beta chains sequenced from a single sample in a study of blood T cell repertoires in COVID-19. Clones were sequenced by immunoSEQ multiplex PCR, and TCRdb holds only the in-frame ones, with some missing. The repertoire holds approximately 400,000 clones, approximately 88% seen once, with 10% to 15% in the top ten. The material sequenced was peripheral blood. The receptors shown here come from a woman aged 50 to 65 with COVID-19, enrolled during active disease.

V and J are TRBV6-5 and TRBJ1-3; D perhaps matches TRBD1 (6 bases). Trimming pared 4 bases from V and 2 bases from J, leaving 12 bases between. There are 15 residues in the CDR3. Germline values: CDR1 MNHEY, CDR2 SVGAGI. Written as DNA, the CDR3 is TGTGCCAGCAGTTCGGTTGGGGGCCCTGGAAACACCATATATTTT. This encodes CASSSVGGPGNTIYF.

This clone was seen a handful of times. The rearrangement joins TRBV7-3 to TRBJ2-2, with TRBD2 matching 7 bases. With 7 bases clipped from V and 4 bases from J, the junction kept 6 bases outside the gene matches. This CDR3 contains 14 residues. Germline values: CDR1 SGHTA, CDR2 FQGTGA. The CDR3 protein is CASTDRGVTGELFF. CDR3 bases: TGTGCCAGCACAGATCGGGGGGTCACCGGGGAGCTGTTTTTT.

This clone has a single count. This chain connects TRBV7-9 to TRBJ2-5; TRBD2 agrees at 8 bases. The germline gives CDR1 SEHNR, CDR2 FQNEAQ (reference sequence). Trimming at V came to 3 bases and at J to 0 bases, leaving 3 bases not matched to a gene. The CDR3 has 15 residues. The DNA of the CDR3 is TGTGCCAGCAGCTTTAGGCGGGGGGACCAAGAGACCCAGTACTTC. Translated, it gives CASSFRRGDQETQYF.

V usage is TRBV7-2 and J usage is TRBJ1-6, with D perhaps matching TRBD1 (5 bases). The CDR3 has 18 residues. Between the trimmed V and J ends, which lost 2 bases and 4 bases, there was a span of 18 bases. Germline assignment: CDR1 SGHTA and CDR2 FQGNSA. CDR3 sequence reads: CASSLRTSRVNYNSPLHF. CDR3 in DNA: TGTGCCAGCAGCTTACGGACGTCCAGGGTGAATTATAATTCACCCCTCCACTTT.

This clone appeared a single time. The chain has TRBV6-2 or TRBV6-3 and TRBJ2-1, with 10 nucleotides matching TRBD1. Germline-derived CDR1 and CDR2 are MNHEY and SVGEGT. The CDR3 sequence is 16 residues long. The J segment lost 4 bases and the V segment lost 2 bases, leaving 5 bases of the junction unmatched. This chain's CDR3 is CASSYPRTGGYNEQFF. CDR3 bases: TGTGCCAGCAGTTACCCAAGGACAGGGGGGTACAATGAGCAGTTCTTC.

This clone was observed a few times. V is TRBV27 and J is TRBJ1-1; D is ambiguous. The V and J ends lost 3 bases and 0 bases respectively, with 8 bases between them. Germline CDR1 reads MNHEY; CDR2 reads SMNVEV (reference sequence). The CDR3 has 14 residues. The CDR3 region has the DNA TGTGCCAGCAGTTTCGGAGGCATGAACACTGAAGCTTTCTTT. This encodes CASSFGGMNTEAFF.

V is TRBV3-1 (or the pseudogene TRBV3-2) and J is TRBJ2-7; D is uncertain. The V gene lost 2 bases and the J gene lost 0 bases, with 14 bases spanning the gap. In germline, CDR1 is LGHDT, CDR2 YNNKEL (reference sequence). The CDR3 spans 16 residues. CDR3 residues: CASSQSLDPDSYEQYF. The CDR3, as DNA: TGTGCCAGCAGCCAATCCCTAGACCCCGACTCCTACGAGCAGTACTTC.

This chain connects TRBV3-1 (or the pseudogene TRBV3-2) to TRBJ1-1; 8 bases agree with TRBD1. Per germline, CDR1 LGHDT and CDR2 YNNKEL (reference sequence). The CDR3 has 14 residues. The V segment lost 5 bases and the J segment 7 bases; nucleotides outside the gene matches: 9. CDR3 nucleotide sequence: TGTGCCAGCAGCTTCTCGGACAGGGCAGGTGAAGCTTTCTTT. Translating it yields CASSFSDRAGEAFF.

The chain has TRBV18 and TRBJ2-7; weak D call: TRBD1 (5 bases). Per the germline V gene, CDR1 is KGHSH and CDR2 is LQKENI. The CDR3 is made up of 12 amino acids. V was pared by 5 bases and J by 3 bases, with 8 bases between. CDR3 bases: TGTGCCAGCTCAACGACAGTCTACGAGCAGTACTTC. This codes for CASSTTVYEQYF.

V is TRBV2 and J is TRBJ1-6; the D gene is possibly TRBD1 (5 bases). V gave up 5 bases and J gave up 17 bases, with 16 bases separating them. CDR1 is SNHLY and CDR2 is FYNNEI in the germline V gene. The length of the CDR3 is 12 residues. The CDR3 sequence is CASSLGGSRIHF. The CDR3 DNA sequence: TGTGCCAGCAGTCTCGGGGGGTCCCGCATCCACTTT.

The table lists this clone with a few counts. The chain employs TRBV28 and TRBJ1-6, with TRBD1 identical over 7 bases. CDR3 length: 16 residues. V shed 2 bases and J 4 bases; nucleotides not matched to a gene: 5. Germline loops: CDR1 MDHEN, CDR2 SYDVKM. The CDR3 DNA follows: TGTGCCAGCAGTTTACCGTCAGGGGGTTATAATTCACCCCTCCACTTT. This gives the protein CASSLPSGGYNSPLHF.

The gene calls are TRBV2 and TRBJ1-1, with D perhaps TRBD1 (5 bases). The CDR3 covers 13 residues. Trimming cost V 3 bases and J 5 bases, with 10 bases left between them. Germline CDR1 SNHLY, CDR2 FYNNEI. For the CDR3, the DNA is TGTGCCAGCAGTGACAGGGTAAATACTGAAGCTTTCTTT. It encodes CASSDRVNTEAFF.

The table lists this clone with a count of one. The chain has TRBV19 and TRBJ2-2; D remains ambiguous. Trimming stripped 5 bases from V and 0 bases from J, with 7 bases between. Germline lookup yields CDR1 LNHDA and CDR2 SQIVND (reference sequence). The CDR3 is 14 residues long. The CDR3: CASSSTTNTGELFF. The CDR3, as DNA: TGTGCCAGTAGTTCGACAACGAACACCGGGGAGCTGTTTTTT.

In its sample, this clone was seen once. This CDR3 is CASSSGQVDVEAFF. DNA of the CDR3: TGTGCCAGCAGTAGTGGACAAGTTGATGTTGAAGCTTTCTTT. The chain uses TRBV6-6 and TRBJ1-1; TRBD1 is a possible D gene (5 bases). V lost 5 bases and J 7 bases, leaving 17 bases between the germline ends. This CDR3 spans 14 amino acids. CDR1 is MNHNY, CDR2 SVGAGI, per germline (reference sequence).

This rearrangement joins TRBV19 to TRBJ1-5; D gene uncertain. The length of the CDR3 is 15 residues. Trimming took off 9 bases at V and 3 bases at J, with 18 bases between the two ends. Looked up from germline, CDR1 is LNHDA and CDR2 is SQIVND (reference sequence). DNA of the CDR3: TGTGCCAGCACGCTGACGACTGAATTCAATCAGCCCCAGCATTTT. This gives the protein CASTLTTEFNQPQHF.

V is TRBV10-2 and J is TRBJ2-7; D is perhaps TRBD2 (5 bases). CDR3 size: 14 residues. Trimming shortened V by 9 bases and J by 1 base, and 16 bases separated the two germline ends. Germline V lookup: CDR1 WSHSY, CDR2 SAAADI. CDR3 sequence: CASKPGSSSYEQYF. The CDR3 bases are TGCGCCAGTAAACCGGGGAGTTCGTCCTACGAGCAGTACTTC.

This chain uses TRBV5-6 with TRBJ2-3; 7 nucleotides line up with TRBD2. The V segment lost 6 bases and the J segment 5 bases; nucleotides outside the gene matches: 9. Per germline, CDR1 SGHDT and CDR2 YYEEEE. The CDR3 is 14 residues long. CDR3 sequence (DNA): TGTGCCAGCACCCTGGGGCGGGGGATAGATACGCAGTATTTT. It specifies CASTLGRGIDTQYF. Based on the CDR3 plus reference TRBV5-6 and TRBJ2-3, the full variable domain is DAGVTQSPTHLIKTRGQQVTLRCSPKSGHDTVSWYQQALGQGPQFIFQYYEEEERQRGNFPDRFSGHQFPNYSSELNVNALLLGDSALYLCASTLGRGIDTQYFGPGTRLTVL.

The genes are TRBV5-5 and TRBJ2-3; 9 bases map to TRBD2. The germline gives CDR1 SGHKS, CDR2 YYEKEE (reference sequence). This CDR3 region has 18 residues. V was clipped by 4 bases and J by 3 bases; unmatched bases: 15. CDR3 residues: CASSLVGARGGRTDTQYF. In nucleotides, the CDR3 is TGTGCCAGCAGCCTCGTAGGGGCGCGGGGGGGCCGAACAGATACGCAGTATTTT.

The rearrangement joins TRBV9 to TRBJ2-5, with 9 bases identical to TRBD2. CDR3 length: 16 residues. The V gene end was trimmed by 4 bases and the J gene end by 5 bases; junction bases not matched to a gene: 12. In germline, CDR1 is SGDLS, CDR2 YYNGEE. The CDR3 DNA sequence: TGTGCCAGCAGCCATAATAGGGCGGGGGGGCTTGAGACCCAGTACTTC. It translates to CASSHNRAGGLETQYF.

The rearrangement uses TRBV28 and TRBJ2-3; maybe TRBD1 (6 bases). Germline-derived CDR1 and CDR2 are MDHEN and SYDVKM. This CDR3 contains 13 residues. V gave up 8 bases and J gave up 10 bases, with 19 bases separating them. This CDR3 is CASLGRNRVAQYF. The CDR3 DNA reads TGTGCCAGCCTGGGACGTAACAGGGTGGCGCAGTATTTT.

The chain uses TRBV10-1 and TRBJ1-1, with unresolved D. The V end was cut by 4 bases, the J end by 9 bases, with 15 bases between. Germline V gene lookup returns CDR1 WNHNN and CDR2 SYGVQD (reference sequence). This CDR3 has 13 residues. CDR3 region: CASSVNSKAKAFF. CDR3 bases: TGCGCCAGCAGTGTAAACAGCAAAGCCAAAGCTTTCTTT.

CDR3 bases: TGTGCCAGCAGCGTTTTCCAGGGGGACGGGGTCTATGGCTACACCTTC. This gives the protein CASSVFQGDGVYGYTF. This chain links TRBV9 with TRBJ1-2; 7 positions match TRBD1. V was clipped by 2 bases and J by 4 bases; unmatched bases: 11. Germline CDR1 is SGDLS and CDR2 is YYNGEE. This CDR3 comprises 16 residues.